The present entry profiles one T cell receptor beta chain with its context. Its antigen remains unknown. Clones were sequenced by immunoSEQ multiplex PCR, and TCRdb holds only the in-frame ones, with some missing. Of tens of thousands of clones in the sample, about 97% were seen once. This CDR3 comprises 15 residues. Trimming at V came to 3 bases and at J to 2 bases, leaving 3 bases not matched to a gene. Germline CDR1 is SGDLS and CDR2 is YYNGEE. This record comes from a study of monozygotic twins with cystic fibrosis. Study-level information: Libraries were built from 3 to 3.5 micrograms of fragmented DNA using about 16 PCR cycles. Study-wide results and caveats: Clonality was generally low (median roughly 0.01), higher in the most severe patients. J usage was most co-twin-similar in 8 of 16 pairs, V in 13.

What was sequenced was blood. This TCR was recovered from a girl aged 5-17 years with cystic fibrosis. The V gene is TRBV9, the J gene TRBJ2-3; 10 positions match TRBD2. CDR3 DNA: TGTGCCAGCAGCGATACTAGCGGGGTCACAGATACGCAGTATTTT. This gives the protein CASSDTSGVTDTQYF.